What follows is one T cell receptor beta chain and its context. Germline V gives CDR1 DFQATT, CDR2 SNEGSKA (reference sequence). Trimming cost V 3 bases and J 6 bases, with 8 bases left between them. CDR3 size: 12 residues. This sample was taken from a study of blood T cell repertoires in COVID-19. Across the study: The United States, Italy and Spain supplied acute and convalescent COVID-19 samples. The cDNA or gDNA used as material had been derived from T cells, B-cell-depleted T cells, or PBMCs.

Libraries were prepared by immunoSEQ multiplex PCR; TCRdb keeps only in-frame clonotypes and omits some of them. The sample lists fewer than 400,000 clones, 85% to 90% occurring once. The sample comprised peripheral blood. This chain joins TRBV20-1 and TRBJ2-2; tentative D call: TRBD2 (5 bases). The receptor's source is a woman aged 25 to 45 with COVID-19, enrolled during active disease. The CDR3, as DNA: TGCAGTGCTAGTTACGGGGCCGGGGAGCTGTTTTTT. This codes for CSASYGAGELFF.